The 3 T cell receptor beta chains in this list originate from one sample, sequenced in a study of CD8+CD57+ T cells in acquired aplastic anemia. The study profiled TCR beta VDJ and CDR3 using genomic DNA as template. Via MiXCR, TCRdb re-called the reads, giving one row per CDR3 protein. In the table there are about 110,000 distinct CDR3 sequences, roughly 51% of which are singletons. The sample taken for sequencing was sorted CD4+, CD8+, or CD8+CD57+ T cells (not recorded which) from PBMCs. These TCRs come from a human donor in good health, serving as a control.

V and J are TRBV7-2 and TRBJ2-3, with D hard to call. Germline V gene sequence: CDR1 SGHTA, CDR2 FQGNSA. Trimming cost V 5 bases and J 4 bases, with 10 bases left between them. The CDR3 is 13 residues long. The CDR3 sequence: CASSPLPADTQYF. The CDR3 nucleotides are TGTGCCAGCAGCCCCCTTCCGGCAGATACGCAGTATTTT.

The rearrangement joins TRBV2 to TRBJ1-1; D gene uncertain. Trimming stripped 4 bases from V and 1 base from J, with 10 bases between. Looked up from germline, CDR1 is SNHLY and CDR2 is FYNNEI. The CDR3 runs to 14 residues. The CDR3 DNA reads TGTGCCAGCAGTGCGGGGATCGGGAACACTGAAGCTTTCTTT. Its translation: CASSAGIGNTEAFF.

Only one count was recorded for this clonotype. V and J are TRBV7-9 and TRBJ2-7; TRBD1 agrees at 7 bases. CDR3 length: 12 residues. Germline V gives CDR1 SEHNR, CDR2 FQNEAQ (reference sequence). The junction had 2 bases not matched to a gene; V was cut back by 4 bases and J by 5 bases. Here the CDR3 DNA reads TGTGCCAGCAGCTCCACAGGGGACGAGCAGTACTTC. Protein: CASSSTGDEQYF.